The source of this TCR beta chain is a study of T-cell reconstitution after alpha-beta-depleted transplantation in children. Study-wide findings and caveats: A year post-transplant, T-cell counts and diversity derived mostly from newly produced T cells. Reports say that about two months after transplant, the alpha-beta T cells came out of several hundred graft clones that had expanded. The study traced high day-60 TCRbeta diversity in some patients to surviving recipient T cells and thymic progenitors.

As concerns this clonotype: Its specificity is unknown.

The CDR3 is 16 residues long. Germline CDR1 SGHRS, CDR2 YFSETQ. V lost 0 bases, J lost 4 bases, and 4 bases stayed unmatched. Molecular barcoding with unique molecular identifiers was used for the TCRbeta library. MiXCR, applied by TCRdb to the PCR reads, yields one record per CDR3 protein. The sample records approximately 500,000 distinct CDR3 sequences, roughly a tenth being singletons. The sequencing used PBMCs, collected before TCRalphabeta/CD19-depleted stem cell transplant. V usage is TRBV5-1 and J usage is TRBJ2-2; 9 positions agree with TRBD2. This receptor was taken from a child aged 2 to 15 with inherited bone marrow failure, due to receive a stem cell transplant. CDR3 sequence (DNA): TGCGCCAGCAGCTTGGCTGCGGGAGGGGGCACCGGGGAGCTGTTTTTT. It codes for CASSLAAGGGTGELFF.